The next 14 T cell receptor beta chains were all read from a single sample in a study of T-cell reconstitution after alpha-beta-depleted transplantation in children (dated by TCRdb to between 2015 and 2016). Library generation was performed with PCR. Data came from an Illumina HiSeq 2500. Molecular barcoding was employed in the preparation of TCR libraries, with unique molecular identifiers being used to normalize TCRbeta repertoire quantification. TCRdb trimmed the raw reads at Q25, called clones with MiXCR and kept productive beta chains. Rows merge per CDR3 protein into single entries with the most common DNA and genes. The sample table lists 190,000 or so distinct CDR3 sequences, over 5.5% of them with a count of one. Jointly, the top ten make up roughly 3% of the sample. The material sequenced was PBMCs from the stem cell graft donor, taken from the stem cell graft. Every receptor here comes from a human donor who donated a stem cell graft to a child with Wiskott-Aldrich syndrome.

V and J are TRBV7-2 and TRBJ2-5; 12 bases line up with TRBD2. The CDR3 has 17 amino acids. CDR1 is SGHTA and CDR2 is FQGNSA in the germline V gene. V was clipped by 0 bases and J by 5 bases; unmatched bases: 7. The chain's CDR3 is CASSLASSGRGGETQYF. As DNA, the CDR3 is TGTGCCAGCAGCTTAGCTTCTAGCGGGAGGGGGGGGGAGACCCAGTACTTC.

Points on this clonotype: The junction differs from germline at one of its ends, possibly a read error. V gene TRBV12-3 or TRBV12-4 combines with J gene TRBJ1-4, with D unclear. This CDR3 is 13 amino acids long. CDR3 nucleotide sequence: TGTGCCGGCAGTTTAGATGGCGGTGAAAAACTGTTTTTT. Its protein product is CAGSLDGGEKLFF.

This clonotype was found many times. The chain uses TRBV4-1 and TRBJ2-7, with 7 bases lining up with TRBD1. Germline CDR1 reads MGHRA; CDR2 reads YSYEKL. The CDR3 length is 18 residues. With V trimmed by 0 bases and J by 2 bases, 13 bases remained unmatched. Here the CDR3 reads CASSQDFYEGAKPYEQYF. CDR3 in DNA: TGCGCCAGCAGCCAAGATTTTTACGAGGGGGCAAAGCCCTACGAGCAGTACTTC.

The chain is built from TRBV7-9 and TRBJ2-1; D might be TRBD2 (5 bases). The CDR3 is 16 amino acids. V lost 5 bases to trimming and J lost 2 bases, with 16 bases between them. In germline, CDR1 is SEHNR, CDR2 FQNEAQ (reference sequence). CDR3 sequence (DNA): TGTGCCAGCAGCGCACTCCGTCAAGCGGCCTACAATGAGCAGTTCTTC. Amino acid sequence: CASSALRQAAYNEQFF.

The chain joins TRBV6-2 or TRBV6-3 to TRBJ2-4; no reliable D call. The germline V gene encodes CDR1 MNHEY and CDR2 SVGEGT. V lost 4 bases, J lost 0 bases, and 22 bases lay in between. CDR3 length equals 19 residues. This CDR3 reads CASSFFPDVWSLAKNIQYF. The CDR3 bases are TGTGCCAGCAGTTTCTTCCCCGACGTGTGGAGTCTAGCCAAAAACATTCAGTACTTC.

There are a few counts of this clonotype. The CDR3: CASSWDQLEQYF. The CDR3 region has the DNA TGTGCCAGCAGCTGGGACCAACTCGAGCAGTACTTC. The V call is TRBV5-4, the J call TRBJ2-7, with D perhaps given as TRBD1 or TRBD2 (5 bases each). Trimming removed 3 bases at V and 6 bases at J, with 10 bases between. Germline CDR1 is SGHNT and CDR2 is YYREEE (reference sequence). This CDR3 region has 12 residues.

The gene calls are TRBV30 and TRBJ1-1; D unresolved. Germline CDR1 GTSNPN, CDR2 SVGIG (reference sequence). The V and J ends lost 4 bases and 1 base respectively, with 10 bases between them. The CDR3 loop spans 13 amino acids. The CDR3 sequence is CAWMGEGNTEAFF. CDR3 sequence (DNA): TGTGCCTGGATGGGAGAAGGGAACACTGAAGCTTTCTTT.

This clonotype was detected ten times or more. This chain uses TRBV12-3 or TRBV12-4 with TRBJ2-1; weak D call: TRBD1 (6 bases). Trimming removed 7 bases from V and 2 bases from J, with 12 bases in between. CDR3 size: 14 residues. Here the CDR3 reads CASKTGPTYNEQFF. The CDR3, as DNA: TGTGCCAGCAAGACAGGACCCACCTACAATGAGCAGTTCTTC.

This clonotype was seen ten or more times. The chain couples TRBV12-3 or TRBV12-4 to TRBJ1-2, with 10 bases that match TRBD1. There are 15 residues in the CDR3. Trimming took 6 bases from V and 2 from J; bases not matched to a gene: 6. CDR3 residues: CASSRPGQGNYGYTF. As DNA, the CDR3 is TGTGCCAGCAGCCGACCGGGACAGGGGAACTATGGCTACACCTTC.

This clonotype turned up a few times. The chain recombines TRBV7-2 with TRBJ2-1, with 7 bases lining up with TRBD2. This CDR3 spans 17 amino acids. Per the germline V gene, CDR1 is SGHTA and CDR2 is FQGNSA. Trimming removed 1 base from V and 0 bases from J; junction bases left unmatched: 6. The CDR3 bases are TGTGCCAGCAGCTTAGGAGCGGGGTGGAGCTCCTACAATGAGCAGTTCTTC. It translates to CASSLGAGWSSYNEQFF.

This clonotype was seen only a few times. The J gene is TRBJ1-5, the V gene TRBV19; D possibly corresponds to TRBD1 (5 bases). The CDR3 consists of 15 residues. Germline V lookup: CDR1 LNHDA, CDR2 SQIVND (reference sequence). Trimming left V 5 bases short and J 11 bases short, with 22 bases between. This CDR3 reads CASSSAGPPNRAQHF. CDR3 nucleotides: TGTGCCAGTAGTTCGGCAGGGCCTCCTAATCGGGCCCAGCATTTT.

This clonotype was detected many times. The CDR3 loop reads CASSLETSGGNTEAFF. CDR3 nucleotides: TGTGCCAGCAGCTTAGAGACGTCGGGAGGGAACACTGAAGCTTTCTTT. The V call is TRBV7-6, the J call TRBJ1-1, with D unresolved. Trimming shortened V by 1 base and J by 1 base, and 13 bases separated the two germline ends. Germline values: CDR1 SGHVS, CDR2 FNYEAQ. CDR3 length: 16 residues.

This clonotype appeared a few times. The chain links TRBV5-1 to TRBJ2-1; TRBD1 is a possible D gene (6 bases). CDR3 length: 17 residues. The V gene's germline CDR1 is SGHRS and CDR2 YFSETQ. V was trimmed by 4 bases and J by 7 bases, leaving 24 bases between them. The CDR3 reads CASSLNPRPGQRNEQFF. The CDR3 DNA is TGCGCCAGCAGCCTTAACCCAAGGCCGGGACAAAGGAATGAGCAGTTCTTC.

This chain uses TRBV29-1 with TRBJ2-7; the match to TRBD2 covers 7 bases. V lost 6 bases to trimming and J lost 0 bases; unmatched junction nucleotides: 5. The length of the CDR3 is 13 residues. Germline values: CDR1 SQVTM, CDR2 ANQGSEA. DNA for the CDR3: TGCAGCGTGGGAGGGGAAGACTCCTACGAGCAGTACTTC. This gives the protein CSVGGEDSYEQYF.